The clone carrying this T cell receptor beta chain was seen many times. Its specificity is not known. The data derive from a study of tumor-infiltrating lymphocytes in primary liver carcinoma. Study-level findings and limits: Blood fell significantly below tumors in its top-250-clone fraction (p = 0.039).

The study co-extracted DNA and RNA from around 18-30 mg of unsorted bulk tissue. Five distinct regions per tumor were sampled. The CDR3 contains 14 residues. Germline CDR1 is SGHAT and CDR2 is FQNNGV. Trimming took off 5 bases at V and 4 bases at J, with 12 bases between the two ends. With approximately 500 ng total RNA as template and a constant-region primer, TCR beta cDNA was made. ARM-PCR was slightly modified, and three nested multiplex PCR rounds with it gave rise to the TCR beta libraries. The two initial PCR rounds, approximately 10 cycles each, used TRBV1-TRBV30 forward and C-beta reverse primers. TCRdb passed the multiplex PCR reads through MiXCR, listing each CDR3 protein once. There are more than 95,000 distinct CDR3 sequences in the sample; 60% to 80% occur only once, and about 8% lies in the top ten.

Sequenced material: liver tumor tissue from sampling region 3. Subset: tumor region T3, left-lateral pole. The J gene is TRBJ2-1, the V gene TRBV11-2; D not resolved. The clonotype originates from a woman aged 60-75 years with primary liver carcinoma and hepatitis B virus infection. The CDR3 loop reads CASSALPGYNEQFF. The DNA for the CDR3 is TGTGCCAGCAGCGCCTTACCGGGTTACAATGAGCAGTTCTTC. Complete variable domain (other parts from reference TRBV11-2 and TRBJ2-1): EAGVAQSPRYKIIEKRQSVAFWCNPISGHATLYWYQQILGQGPKLLIQFQNNGVVDDSQLPKDRFSAERLKGVDSTLKIQPAKLEDSAVYLCASSALPGYNEQFFGPGTRLTVL.